The 5 T cell receptor beta chains below come from one sample, sequenced in a study of cytomegalovirus exposure and HLA in healthy donors (dated by TCRdb to 2017 to 2019). Receptors were amplified or captured by the immunoSEQ multiplex PCR assay. A mixture of 60 forward primers for TCR Vbeta segments and 13 reverse primers for TCR Jbeta segments was used in the multiplex PCR. TCRdb re-hosts the immuneACCESS table, in-frame sequences only. Its copies lack some clones; in the studies checked, an unresolved V gene accounts for under half of them, and the cause for the rest is not known. Across this sample there are approximately 82,000 clones, with around 10% seen only once. The ten largest clones represent 24% of the sample. Sequencing input: PBMCs. The receptors shown here come from a man in his sixties in good health and CMV-seropositive.

The chain couples TRBV27 to TRBJ2-3, with 7 positions matching TRBD2. This CDR3 has 15 amino acids. Germline CDR1 MNHEY, CDR2 SMNVEV (reference sequence). The J segment lost 3 bases and the V segment lost 1 base, leaving 4 bases of the junction unmatched. CDR3 DNA: TGTGCCAGCAGTTTATTGGGGGGGTTGACAGATACGCAGTATTTT. Translation gives CASSLLGGLTDTQYF.

This clone was seen more than once but under ten times. The gene calls are TRBV10-3 and TRBJ2-1, with D possibly TRBD2 on 5 matching bases. Trimming stripped 2 bases from V and 4 bases from J, with 12 bases between. From germline, CDR1 is ENHRY and CDR2 SYGVKD. The CDR3 totals 15 residues. CDR3 residues: CAISESPSRYNEQFF. CDR3 sequence (DNA): TGTGCCATCAGTGAGAGCCCTAGCAGGTACAATGAGCAGTTCTTC.

This clone has more than one count but fewer than ten. The chain employs TRBV10-3 and TRBJ2-2; perhaps TRBD2 as D (5 bases). The germline V gene has CDR1 ENHRY and CDR2 SYGVKD. This CDR3 is built from 14 residues. The ends were cut back, 10 bases at V and 0 bases at J, with 12 bases in the middle. The CDR3 nucleotides read TGTGCCACCCAGACGGGGTCGAACACCGGGGAGCTGTTTTTT. Translated, it gives CATQTGSNTGELFF.

This clone was observed a handful of times. The V and J genes are TRBV5-8 and TRBJ2-6; 8 nucleotides match TRBD2. This CDR3 contains 18 residues. From germline, CDR1 is SGHTS and CDR2 YDEGEE. V lost 4 bases to trimming and J lost 0 bases; unmatched junction nucleotides: 9. CDR3 sequence (DNA): TGTGCCAGCAGCGGCGCCGGGGGGGCTGACTCTGGGGCCAACGTCCTGACTTTC. Translating it yields CASSGAGGADSGANVLTF.

The V gene is TRBV7-2, the J gene TRBJ1-4; tentative D call: TRBD1 (6 bases). V lost 3 bases to trimming and J lost 7 bases, with 12 bases between them. Germline CDR1 SGHTA, CDR2 FQGNSA. The CDR3 runs 14 residues. The CDR3, as DNA: TGTGCCAGCAGCTTGGGCAGGGGAAGTGAAAAACTGTTTTTT. It is translated as CASSLGRGSEKLFF.